This T cell receptor (beta chain) was recorded in a study of shared clonotypes between healthy human individuals. Study information: Aged between 18 and 49, the donors were a couple of women and three men. Used for every donor were three CD4 naive, three CD4 memory, two CD8 naive and one CD8 memory plate. Findings and limits, study-wide: Rarefaction showed sorted-subset sequencing was incomplete despite large depth. Owing to a small donor count, the genetic and exposure-history diversity represented was limited.

The CDR3 covers 14 residues. V lost 5 bases, J lost 3 bases, and 14 bases lay in between. Germline V gene data show CDR1 as MDHEN and CDR2 as SYDVKM. Some clones are missing from TCRdb's copy, which holds only in-frame ones; the method was immunoSEQ multiplex PCR. The sample holds millions of clones, more than 80% seen once. As regards this clone: What it binds is unknown.

V usage is TRBV28 and J usage is TRBJ2-7; D gene ambiguous. The sequencing sample was made of naive CD4+ T cells from PBMCs. Subset specified: CD45RA+ positively selected. This receptor was obtained from a man aged 18 to 29 in good health. Some clones in this sample may be carry-over from other donors' samples. The CDR3 nucleotides read TGTGCCAGCAGTCCACTCCGACCGAGCTACGAGCAGTACTTC. Translating it yields CASSPLRPSYEQYF.